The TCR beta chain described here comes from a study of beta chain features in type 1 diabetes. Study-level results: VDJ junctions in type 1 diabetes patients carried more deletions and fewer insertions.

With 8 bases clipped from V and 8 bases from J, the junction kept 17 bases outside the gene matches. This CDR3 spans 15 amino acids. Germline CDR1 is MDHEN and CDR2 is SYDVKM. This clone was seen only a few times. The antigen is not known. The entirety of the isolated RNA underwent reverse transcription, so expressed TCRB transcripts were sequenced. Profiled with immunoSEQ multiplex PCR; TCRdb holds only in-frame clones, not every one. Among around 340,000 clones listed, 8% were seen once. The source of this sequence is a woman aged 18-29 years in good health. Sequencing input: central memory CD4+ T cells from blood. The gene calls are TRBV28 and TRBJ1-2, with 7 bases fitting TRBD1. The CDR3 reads CASGFGDSRPWGYTF. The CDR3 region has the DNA TGTGCCAGCGGGTTTGGGGACAGCCGCCCGTGGGGCTACACCTTC.